Following are 24 T cell receptor beta chains from one sample sequenced in a study of cytomegalovirus exposure and HLA in healthy donors. This PCR relied on a set of 60 Vbeta primers and 13 Jbeta primers. The data were produced by immunoSEQ multiplex PCR, yet TCRdb's version contains in-frame clones alone and is incomplete. The sample includes under 250,000 clones, almost 80% of them seen just once. The specimen sequenced was PBMCs. Receptor source: a male donor in good health and CMV-seronegative.

The chain has TRBV9 and TRBJ2-5, with D maybe TRBD2 (7 bases). The end of the DNA is better explained by TRBJ2-7, so the J call may be wrong. CDR1 and CDR2 from the germline V gene are SGDLS and YYNGEE. The CDR3 is made up of 13 amino acids. CDR3 in amino acids: CASSVGGGNEQYF. DNA of the CDR3: TGTGCCAGCAGCGTAGGGGGGGGCAACGAGCAGTACTTC.

The CDR3 nucleotides are TGTGCCAGCTCACCCGGTGCAGGGAACACTGAAGCTTTCTTT. Residues: CASSPGAGNTEAFF. The chain employs TRBV18 and TRBJ1-1; D remains unclear. V gave up 3 bases and J gave up 1 base, with 9 bases separating them. The CDR3 spans 14 residues. Germline assignment: CDR1 KGHSH and CDR2 LQKENI.

This sequence joins TRBV27 and TRBJ1-2; D is uncertain. V lost 4 bases to trimming and J lost 2 bases, with 8 bases between them. The CDR3 consists of 13 residues. Germline V gene sequence: CDR1 MNHEY, CDR2 SMNVEV (reference sequence). The CDR3 DNA is TGTGCCAGCAGTTCAACAGAGAACTATGGCTACACCTTC. Its translation is CASSSTENYGYTF.

The J gene is TRBJ2-1, the V gene TRBV7-9; 8 bases are shared with TRBD2. Germline V gene sequence: CDR1 SEHNR, CDR2 FQNEAQ (reference sequence). J was trimmed by 7 bases and V by 1 base; bases with no gene match: 3. The length of the CDR3 is 14 residues. CDR3 in DNA: TGTGCCAGCAGCTTAGTGGGCGGGGGGAATGAGCAGTTCTTC. This translates into CASSLVGGGNEQFF.

The chain links TRBV9 to TRBJ2-1; 10 nucleotides line up with TRBD2. This CDR3 contains 15 residues. From germline, CDR1 is SGDLS and CDR2 YYNGEE. With 0 bases clipped from V and 6 bases from J, the junction kept 3 bases outside the gene matches. CDR3 amino acids: CASSVEASGSNEQFF. The CDR3 coding sequence is TGTGCCAGCAGCGTAGAGGCTAGCGGGAGCAATGAGCAGTTCTTC.

The sample holds one count of this clone. The rearrangement joins TRBV7-9 to TRBJ2-7; perhaps TRBD1 as D (5 bases). Germline V CDR1 and CDR2: SEHNR, FQNEAQ (reference sequence). V was shortened by 5 bases and J by 2 bases, with 10 bases between the two germline ends. There are 13 residues in the CDR3. This CDR3 is CASSLDSTYEQYF. The DNA of the CDR3 is TGTGCCAGCAGCCTTGACAGTACCTACGAGCAGTACTTC.

The chain couples TRBV4-2 to TRBJ2-4; unclear D gene. The CDR3 length is 14 residues. The germline V gene has CDR1 LGHNA and CDR2 YNFKEQ. Between the trimmed V and J ends, which lost 1 base and 8 bases, there was a span of 12 bases. CDR3 coding DNA: TGTGCCAGCAGCCAAGCTTTGGGTCGGGACATTCAGTACTTC. Translation: CASSQALGRDIQYF.

The chain carries TRBV6-5 and TRBJ1-5; 9 nucleotides line up with TRBD1. Germline V lookup: CDR1 MNHEY, CDR2 SVGAGI. The CDR3 has 15 residues. The V and J ends lost 5 bases and 3 bases, in that order; junction bases with no gene match: 5. CDR3 sequence: CASSRDRGSNQPQHF. The CDR3 coding sequence is TGTGCCAGCAGTCGCGACAGGGGGTCCAATCAGCCCCAGCATTTT.

The rearrangement links TRBV5-4 to TRBJ2-1; 9 positions agree with TRBD2. The CDR3 sequence is 16 residues long. The germline V gene encodes CDR1 SGHNT and CDR2 YYREEE (reference sequence). With V trimmed by 5 bases and J by 8 bases, 14 bases remained unmatched. The CDR3 region has the DNA TGTGCCAGCAGGTTACAGAATCTAGCGGGAAGGGATGAGCAGTTCTTC. Its translation: CASRLQNLAGRDEQFF.

The V call is TRBV28, the J call TRBJ2-7; D gene unclear. This CDR3 comprises 13 residues. Trimming took off 4 bases at V and 9 bases at J, with 16 bases between the two ends. The V gene's germline CDR1 is MDHEN and CDR2 SYDVKM. CDR3 in DNA: TGTGCCAGCAGTTCAGCTTCTAGTTATGGGCAGTACTTC. It yields the protein CASSSASSYGQYF.

V and J are TRBV4-1 and TRBJ2-7; 8 positions agree with TRBD1. V trimming: 1 base; J trimming: 3 bases; junction bases outside the gene matches: 8. The length of the CDR3 is 16 residues. Germline assignment: CDR1 MGHRA and CDR2 YSYEKL. CDR3 sequence reads: CASSQAPGQDVYEQYF. CDR3 DNA sequence: TGCGCCAGCAGCCAAGCCCCGGGACAGGACGTCTACGAGCAGTACTTC.

J is TRBJ2-1 and V is TRBV10-3; D is perhaps TRBD2 (6 bases). Trimming shortened V by 2 bases and J by 3 bases, and 11 bases separated the two germline ends. CDR3 length equals 15 residues. CDR1 ENHRY and CDR2 SYGVKD come from the germline V gene. The CDR3: CAISEDGRGYNEQFF. CDR3 nucleotides: TGTGCCATCAGTGAGGACGGGAGAGGCTACAATGAGCAGTTCTTC.

The chain links TRBV5-1 to TRBJ1-3; D gene ambiguous. The CDR3 runs 16 residues. Between the trimmed V and J ends, which lost 0 bases and 0 bases, there was a span of 10 bases. The germline V gene has CDR1 SGHRS and CDR2 YFSETQ. CDR3 amino acids: CASSLGSASSGNTIYF. CDR3 DNA sequence: TGCGCCAGCAGCTTGGGCAGCGCATCCTCTGGAAACACCATATATTTT.

This chain uses TRBV27 with TRBJ2-7; D is possibly TRBD1 (6 bases). The V gene's germline CDR1 is MNHEY and CDR2 SMNVEV (reference sequence). V was cut by 4 bases and J by 5 bases, with 9 bases left in between. This CDR3 is 12 amino acids long. DNA for the CDR3: TGTGCCAGCAGTTCACAGGGAAACGAGCAGTACTTC. Amino acid sequence: CASSSQGNEQYF.

This clone has only a few counts. The CDR3 DNA reads as TGCGCCAGCAGTCTGGAGGGACCTGGAAACACCATATATTTT. Translated, it gives CASSLEGPGNTIYF. This rearrangement joins TRBV5-1 to TRBJ1-3; a possible D gene is TRBD1 (5 bases). This CDR3 contains 14 residues. V was pared by 5 bases and J by 2 bases, with 11 bases between. CDR1 and CDR2 from the germline V gene are SGHRS and YFSETQ.

V gene TRBV5-1 combines with J gene TRBJ1-2; 9 positions match TRBD1. The CDR3 sequence is 16 residues long. The V gene end was trimmed by 2 bases and the J gene end by 4 bases; junction bases not matched to a gene: 9. Germline CDR1 SGHRS, CDR2 YFSETQ. The CDR3 DNA reads TGCGCCAGCAGCTTTGATACAGGGGGCGTCGCCTATGGCTACACCTTC. This translates into CASSFDTGGVAYGYTF.

The chain combines TRBV5-1 with TRBJ2-5; TRBD2 aligns across 9 bases. Germline V gene lookup returns CDR1 SGHRS and CDR2 YFSETQ. V lost 5 bases, J lost 3 bases, and 11 bases stayed unmatched. The CDR3 spans 16 residues. The CDR3 sequence: CASSLQLAGPKETQYF. In DNA, the CDR3 is TGCGCCAGCAGTTTACAACTAGCGGGCCCTAAAGAGACCCAGTACTTC.

This clone was observed a handful of times. V usage is TRBV18 and J usage is TRBJ1-1; TRBD1 is a possible D gene (5 bases). The CDR3 is 16 residues long. Germline V gene sequence: CDR1 KGHSH, CDR2 LQKENI. V lost 4 bases to trimming and J lost 1 base, with 16 bases between them. The CDR3 loop reads CASSQTTTVANTEAFF. The CDR3 nucleotides read TGTGCCAGCTCACAAACGACGACAGTGGCGAACACTGAAGCTTTCTTT.

The gene calls are TRBV18 and TRBJ2-4; 11 bases match TRBD2. CDR3 length: 15 residues. CDR1 and CDR2 from the germline V gene are KGHSH and LQKENI. J lost 8 bases, V lost 2 bases, and 5 bases had no gene match. CDR3 coding DNA: TGTGCCAGCTCACCAGAGGCTAGCGGGAGGTACATTCAGTACTTC. It is translated as CASSPEASGRYIQYF.

The DNA for the CDR3 is TGTGCCAGCAGCCCCCGGACTGGCACAGATACGCAGTATTTT. Protein sequence: CASSPRTGTDTQYF. The rearrangement uses TRBV9 and TRBJ2-3; possible D gene TRBD2, 5 bases. CDR3 length: 14 residues. V gave up 4 bases and J gave up 1 base, with 10 bases separating them. In germline, CDR1 is SGDLS, CDR2 YYNGEE.

This chain links TRBV5-1 with TRBJ2-7, with D perhaps matching TRBD2 (5 bases). Germline-derived CDR1 and CDR2 are SGHRS and YFSETQ. The ends were cut back, 3 bases at V and 3 bases at J, with 7 bases in the middle. The CDR3 has 12 amino acids. As DNA, the CDR3 is TGCGCCAGCAGCTCGGACTTCTACGAGCAGTACTTC. It yields the protein CASSSDFYEQYF.

V is TRBV7-2 and J is TRBJ2-7; D might be TRBD1 (6 bases). The CDR3 is 13 amino acids. Germline assignment: CDR1 SGHTA and CDR2 FQGNSA. The V and J ends lost 3 bases and 2 bases respectively, with 8 bases between them. DNA of the CDR3: TGTGCCAGCAGCTTCCGGGACACCTACGAGCAGTACTTC. This gives the protein CASSFRDTYEQYF.

The CDR3 region has the DNA TGCGCCAGCAGCCAAGATCACCGGGTAGACAGATTACAGCCCCAGCATTTT. This codes for CASSQDHRVDRLQPQHF. This sequence joins TRBV4-1 and TRBJ1-5, with a weak D call TRBD1 (5 bases). V lost 0 bases and J 7 bases, leaving 19 bases between the germline ends. The V gene's germline CDR1 is MGHRA and CDR2 YSYEKL. The CDR3 consists of 17 residues.

The chain recombines TRBV2 with TRBJ1-5; D gene uncertain. This CDR3 comprises 15 residues. The germline gives CDR1 SNHLY, CDR2 FYNNEI. Trimming took off 2 bases at V and 7 bases at J, with 15 bases between the two ends. The CDR3 is CASSELESRTQPQHF. CDR3 bases: TGTGCCAGCAGTGAATTGGAGTCCAGAACGCAGCCCCAGCATTTT.